Listed below are T cell receptor beta chains from one sample, sequenced in a study of blood T cell repertoires in COVID-19. Profiling relied on immunoSEQ multiplex PCR, and the TCRdb table lists in-frame clones only, not all of them. The table has 100,000 to 150,000 clones, around 88% seen once. Sequencing was carried out using PBMCs or T cells enriched from blood (not recorded which). All receptors come from a woman between 50 and 59 years old who had recovered from COVID-19. The CDR3 runs from the conserved cysteine through the conserved F or W. Fields, in order: CDR3 DNA, CDR3 protein, J gene, CDR3 length, clone size, V gene, D gene. The D gene is left open where the match is weak. Rows give clone size only sometimes, using once, few, many, or a class for an expanded clone.

CDR3 DNA: TGTGCCAGCAGAGCCGGACAGGACAATCAGCCCCAGCATTTT
CDR3 protein: CASRAGQDNQPQHF
J gene: TRBJ1-5
CDR3 length: 14
clone size: NA
V gene: TRBV6-5
D gene: TRBD1

CDR3 DNA: TGTGCCGTTCGACTAGCGGTGGCAGATACGCAGTATTTT
CDR3 protein: CAVRLAVADTQYF
J gene: TRBJ2-3
CDR3 length: 13
clone size: NA
V gene: TRBV10-3
D gene: TRBD2

CDR3 DNA: TGTGCCAGCTCCGACAGGGGATGGAACATTCAGTACTTC
CDR3 protein: CASSDRGWNIQYF
J gene: TRBJ2-4
CDR3 length: 13
clone size: NA
V gene: TRBV19
D gene: TRBD1

CDR3 DNA: TGCGCCAGCAGTGAGTCTCGAGGGGGAGACGGCTACACCTTC
CDR3 protein: CASSESRGGDGYTF
J gene: TRBJ1-2
CDR3 length: 14
clone size: NA
V gene: TRBV10-1
D gene: NA

CDR3 DNA: TGTGCCAGCAGCCCCGCTGGACAGGTCGACGAGCAGTACTTC
CDR3 protein: CASSPAGQVDEQYF
J gene: TRBJ2-7
CDR3 length: 14
clone size: NA
V gene: TRBV7-6
D gene: TRBD1

CDR3 DNA: TGCGCCAGCAGCTTGGACGGGAACTCCTACGAGCAGTACTTC
CDR3 protein: CASSLDGNSYEQYF
J gene: TRBJ2-7
CDR3 length: 14
clone size: NA
V gene: TRBV5-1
D gene: NA

CDR3 DNA: TGTGCCAGTAGTATAGAGGGGACAGGGGGTTCCGAGCAGTACTTC
CDR3 protein: CASSIEGTGGSEQYF
J gene: TRBJ2-7
CDR3 length: 15
clone size: NA
V gene: TRBV19
D gene: TRBD1

CDR3 DNA: TGTGCCAGCAGCCCGGACAGGGGTACACTAGCCAAAAACATTCAGTACTTC
CDR3 protein: CASSPDRGTLAKNIQYF
J gene: TRBJ2-4
CDR3 length: 17
clone size: NA
V gene: TRBV5-8
D gene: TRBD1

CDR3 DNA: TGCGCCAGCAGCCAACTAGCGGGGGGGTACAATGAGCAGTTCTTC
CDR3 protein: CASSQLAGGYNEQFF
J gene: TRBJ2-1
CDR3 length: 15
clone size: NA
V gene: TRBV4-3
D gene: TRBD2

CDR3 DNA: TGTGCCAGCAGCTTGAGTTATCGGGGGATCTCCTACAATGAGCAGTTCTTC
CDR3 protein: CASSLSYRGISYNEQFF
J gene: TRBJ2-1
CDR3 length: 17
clone size: NA
V gene: TRBV7-9
D gene: NA

CDR3 DNA: TGTGCCAGCAGTGACAGGGCCCTATCCTATTCACCCCTCCACTTT
CDR3 protein: CASSDRALSYSPLHF
J gene: TRBJ1-6
CDR3 length: 15
clone size: NA
V gene: TRBV6-1
D gene: NA

CDR3 DNA: TGCGCCAGCAGTACGGGACAGAGAGACGGTAACTATGGCTACACCTTC
CDR3 protein: CASSTGQRDGNYGYTF
J gene: TRBJ1-2
CDR3 length: 16
clone size: NA
V gene: TRBV10-2
D gene: TRBD1

CDR3 DNA: TGCGCCAGCAGCTTGGGCAGTGGGGGACAGGGGGTGCGGGAGCAGTACTTC
CDR3 protein: CASSLGSGGQGVREQYF
J gene: TRBJ2-7
CDR3 length: 17
clone size: NA
V gene: TRBV5-1
D gene: TRBD1

CDR3 DNA: TGTGCCAGCAGCCTTCAGGGGGTTCAAACAGATACGCAGTATTTT
CDR3 protein: CASSLQGVQTDTQYF
J gene: TRBJ2-3
CDR3 length: 15
clone size: NA
V gene: TRBV7-3
D gene: TRBD1

CDR3 DNA: TGTGCCAGCAGCCCAGCAGGGGGGAGGAACAATGAGCAGTTCTTC
CDR3 protein: CASSPAGGRNNEQFF
J gene: TRBJ2-1
CDR3 length: 15
clone size: NA
V gene: TRBV7-9
D gene: NA

CDR3 DNA: TGTGCCAGCAGAGGATGGTCAAGGGGCGACGAGCAGTACTTC
CDR3 protein: CASRGWSRGDEQYF
J gene: TRBJ2-7
CDR3 length: 14
clone size: NA
V gene: TRBV5-4
D gene: NA

CDR3 DNA: TGCGCCAGCAGCCCTCGCTACTCGACAGGGAGCTATGGCTACACCTTC
CDR3 protein: CASSPRYSTGSYGYTF
J gene: TRBJ1-2
CDR3 length: 16
clone size: once
V gene: TRBV5-1
D gene: TRBD1